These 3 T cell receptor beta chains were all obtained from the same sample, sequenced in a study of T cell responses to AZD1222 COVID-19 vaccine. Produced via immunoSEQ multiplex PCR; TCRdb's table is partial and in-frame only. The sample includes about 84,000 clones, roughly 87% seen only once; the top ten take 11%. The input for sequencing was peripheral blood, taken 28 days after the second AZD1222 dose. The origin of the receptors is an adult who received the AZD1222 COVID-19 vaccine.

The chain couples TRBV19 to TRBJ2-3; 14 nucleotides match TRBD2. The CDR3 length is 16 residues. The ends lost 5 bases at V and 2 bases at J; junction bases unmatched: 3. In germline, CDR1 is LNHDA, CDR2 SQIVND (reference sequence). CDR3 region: CASSWGLAGATDTQYF. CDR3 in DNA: TGTGCCAGTAGTTGGGGACTAGCGGGGGCCACAGATACGCAGTATTTT.

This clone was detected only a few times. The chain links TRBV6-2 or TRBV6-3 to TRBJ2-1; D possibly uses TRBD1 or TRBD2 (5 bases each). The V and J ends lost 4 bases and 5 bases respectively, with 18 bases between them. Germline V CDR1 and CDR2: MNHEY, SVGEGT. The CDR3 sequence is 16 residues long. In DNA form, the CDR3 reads TGTGCCAGCAGTTCCCGCCCGGGGCAAGCGAACAATGAGCAGTTCTTC. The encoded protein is CASSSRPGQANNEQFF.

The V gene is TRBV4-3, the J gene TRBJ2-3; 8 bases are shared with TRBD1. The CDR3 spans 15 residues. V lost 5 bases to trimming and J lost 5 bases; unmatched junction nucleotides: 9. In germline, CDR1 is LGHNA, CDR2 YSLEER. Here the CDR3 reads CASSNRQGKGDTQYF. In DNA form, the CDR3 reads TGCGCCAGCAGCAACCGACAGGGGAAGGGAGATACGCAGTATTTT.